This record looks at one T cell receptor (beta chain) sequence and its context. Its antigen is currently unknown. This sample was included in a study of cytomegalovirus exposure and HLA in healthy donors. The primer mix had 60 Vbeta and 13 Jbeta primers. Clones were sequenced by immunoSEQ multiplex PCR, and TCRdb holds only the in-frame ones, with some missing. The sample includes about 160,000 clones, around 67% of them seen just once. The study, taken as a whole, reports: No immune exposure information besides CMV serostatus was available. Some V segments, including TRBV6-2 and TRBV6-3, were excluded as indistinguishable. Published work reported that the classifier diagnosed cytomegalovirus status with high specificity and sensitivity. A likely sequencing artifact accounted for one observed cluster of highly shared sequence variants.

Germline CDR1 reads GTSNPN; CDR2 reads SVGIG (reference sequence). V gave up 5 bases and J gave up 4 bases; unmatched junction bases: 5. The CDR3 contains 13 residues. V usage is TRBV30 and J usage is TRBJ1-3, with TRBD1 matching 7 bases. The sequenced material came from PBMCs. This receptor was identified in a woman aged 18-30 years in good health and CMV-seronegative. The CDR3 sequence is CAWQQTGGNTIYF. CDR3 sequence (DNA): TGTGCCTGGCAACAGACAGGGGGAAACACCATATATTTT.